This T cell receptor beta chain derives from a study of shared clonotypes between healthy human individuals (dated by TCRdb to the early 2020s). For the study in its entirety: A couple of women and a few men aged 18 to 49 years were included in the cohort. Different laboratories and diverse techniques were used to prepare libraries and sequence TCR repertoires, to increase sequencing depth and limit assay-specific biases. Blood TCR repertoires of five healthy adults were deeply sequenced to estimate repertoire size and the extent of clonotype sharing between individuals. For each donor, CD4 naive and CD4 memory were each given three plates, CD8 naive was given two plates, and CD8 memory was given one plate. Each donor's leukapheresis produced roughly between roughly 0.94 and 9.5 billion PBMCs. Overall study outcomes, separate from this receptor: Because the study included a small number of donors, the genetic and exposure-history diversity represented was limited. Across a few donors, approximately 4.6% of naive CD4, around 3.3% of naive CD8, 2% to 2.5% of memory CD4, and under 0.45% of memory CD8 clonotypes were shared. Rarefaction of sorted-subset datasets indicated incomplete sequencing despite the large sequencing depth. Pairwise subsampling indicated that sequencing depth was expected to affect the degree of clonotype sharing among donors. Compared with non-shared clonotypes, the clonotypes found in all four sorted-subset donors had higher generation probabilities. Sampling was limited to blood, and TCR repertoires in tissue likely differ from TCR repertoires in blood. Larger estimated clonotype richness was generally found for naive subsets than for memory subsets.

Worth noting for this clone: This clone's antigen is unknown. No much larger clone is present one base from it, and per-base qualities are unavailable. Within the sample, other DNA sequences also encode this same CDR3.

V is cut by 5 bases and J by 4 bases, and the space between the germline ends is 6 bases. CDR1 and CDR2 are read off the germline V gene (reference sequence) as MNHEY and SMNVEV. The CDR3 spans 12 residues, from the cysteine through the phenylalanine. Only the CDR3 part of the read is kept: 36 bases, read in frame from the first base. TCR CDR3 regions were amplified from genomic DNA by multiplex PCR using the deep immunoSEQ assay. Extracted genomic DNA from each cell subset was spread evenly across all wells of several immunoSEQ 96-well plates, with each plate serving as a replicate. For sorted subsets, each replicate PCR was loaded with approximately 200 ng genomic DNA, equivalent to 25,000 to 35,000 T cell genomes. Purified libraries were quantified with a Qubit 3.0 fluorometer, sized on a Bioanalyzer 2100, and re-quantified with the KAPA Library Quantification kit. Every immunoSEQ 96-well plate was sequenced on a dedicated single-read 150-cycle Illumina NextSeq 550 flow cell. The study's own analysis went as follows. The immunoSEQ output contained only junctional sequences without quality scores, so filtering could not match that applied to full-length reads. To assign V/J genes and CDR3, sequences were annotated using PyIR, a Python wrapper for IgBLAST v1.9, with IMGT germline references. Any read was removed if the V/J assignment was weak (E-value above 1e-6), the CDR3 was missing, or the read contained stop codons, out-of-frame junctions, or ambiguous translated residues. V3J clonotypes were defined as sequences sharing the same inferred V gene, J gene, and CDR3 amino acid sequence. The percentage overlap between two repertoires was calculated by dividing the number of shared unique clonotypes by the size of the smaller repertoire. Richness of each repertoire was evaluated using RTK rarefaction, the Chao1 estimator, and Recon v2.1 estimates of unobserved clonotypes. Generation probabilities for all TCRbeta clonotypes obtained by the gDNA method from a few donors were computed using OLGA. TCRdb holds this immuneACCESS table with in-frame rearrangements only. Some clones are missing; in checked studies, unresolved V genes explain under half, and the rest has no known cause. V and J calls and clone size follow that table, whereas D and trimming were derived from the DNA. The sample table records about 610,000 clones; around 96% of these occur just once. Less than 0.13% of the sample belongs to the ten largest clones.

CD8 naive samples were obtained by positive selection for CCR7 among CD45RO-negative cells, yielding a CD45RA+CCR7+ population from which TemRA cells were excluded. The donors were healthy, HIV-negative adults with no recently reported acute infections or vaccinations. Every donor was a Caucasian adult residing in Nashville, Tennessee, USA. After blood collection by leukapheresis, PBMCs were isolated using Ficoll-Histopaque density gradient centrifugation and then cryopreserved in the vapor phase of liquid nitrogen. Analytical flow cytometry was used to check the purity and quantity of every magnetically sorted T cell population. Genomic DNA was isolated from every sorted fraction and measured by UV absorbance on a Nanodrop 2000c.

The sequenced sample was naive CD8+ T cells sorted from blood. This specimen's cell subset or site label, per the study, means: CD45RA+CCR7+. This sequence uses TRBV27 and TRBJ1-5; the D gene cannot be named for sure. The receptor's source is a woman aged 25 to 39 in good health. The nucleotide sequence is given as TGTGCCAGCAGTACCGGGAATCAGCCCCAGCATTTT. Its coded protein is CASSTGNQPQHF.